The 3 T cell receptor beta chains reported below all come from one sample, sequenced in a study of glioma-infiltrating T cells (dated by TCRdb to 2015 to 2016). The sequencer was an Illumina MiSeq. The iRepertoire nested amplicon-rescue multiplex PCR (arm-PCR) platform was used to amplify TCR alpha and beta CDR3 regions from RNA. The raw public data were reprocessed by TCRdb itself: fastp quality trimming at Q25, MiXCR clonotype calling, in-frame beta chains only. Rows with one shared CDR3 protein collapse into an entry with the most common genes and DNA. The sample table holds 93,000 or so distinct CDR3 sequences, of which about 30% were seen once. 44% of the sample lies in the top ten. Sequenced input: glioma tissue, nonneoplastic brain tissue, or PBMCs (not recorded which). The receptors here all came from a human donor with low-grade glioma or glioblastoma, undergoing nonglioma brain surgery, or in good health (not recorded which).

This clonotype was seen many times. V is TRBV20-1 and J is TRBJ1-1; D is unresolved. The CDR3 has 13 amino acids. From germline, CDR1 is DFQATT and CDR2 SNEGSKA (reference sequence). The V end lost 6 bases, the J end lost 6 bases, and 17 bases lay between the germline ends. The CDR3 sequence: CSATPRVWAEAFF. CDR3 in DNA: TGCAGTGCCACCCCCCGAGTGTGGGCTGAAGCTTTCTTT.

This clonotype was seen at least ten times. The chain is built from TRBV6-4 and TRBJ1-4; 7 nucleotides align to TRBD1. Trimming took 6 bases from V and 15 from J; bases not matched to a gene: 7. The V gene's germline CDR1 is MRHNA and CDR2 SNTAGT. CDR3 length equals 11 residues. The CDR3 loop reads CASRKTGRMFF. As DNA, the CDR3 is TGTGCCAGCAGGAAGACAGGGCGGATGTTTTTT.

This clonotype was seen repeatedly, ten times or more. The chain uses TRBV20-1 and TRBJ1-3; D call uncertain. Trimming took off 0 bases at V and 2 bases at J, with 8 bases between the two ends. Germline V gives CDR1 DFQATT, CDR2 SNEGSKA (reference sequence). The CDR3 loop spans 14 amino acids. CDR3 sequence reads: CSARDRGAGNTIYF. The CDR3 bases are TGCAGTGCTAGAGATCGGGGAGCTGGAAACACCATATATTTT.